Below, 11 T cell receptor beta chains from the same sample are listed, as sequenced in a study of T cells in Graves' hyperthyroidism and ophthalmopathy. Amplified TCR beta CDR3 regions derived from RNA transcripts. First-round RT-PCR with HTBI primers amplified the TCR CDR3 region. TCRdb re-derived calls from the multiplex PCR reads in MiXCR, one entry per CDR3 protein. The sample holds more than 350,000 distinct CDR3 sequences, over 12% seen once. The sequenced sample consisted of blood. These receptors originate from an older woman with Graves' ophthalmopathy.

As DNA, the CDR3 is TGTGCCAGCAGCCAGGCGGGGGGCCTCTACAATGAGCAGTTCTTC. Translation gives CASSQAGGLYNEQFF. V is TRBV11-2 and J is TRBJ2-1, with TRBD2 matching 8 bases. This CDR3 has 15 residues. Germline assignment: CDR1 SGHAT and CDR2 FQNNGV. Germline trimming cut 5 bases from V and 3 bases from J; bases unmatched to any gene: 6.

This clonotype was seen many times. The chain has TRBV7-9 and TRBJ1-1; 7 nucleotides agree with TRBD1. The trim removed 4 bases at V and 0 bases at J, leaving 2 bases unmatched. The CDR3 length is 14 residues. Germline V gene sequence: CDR1 SEHNR, CDR2 FQNEAQ (reference sequence). Written as DNA, the CDR3 is TGTGCCAGCAGCTATGGGACAGTGAACACTGAAGCTTTCTTT. It yields the protein CASSYGTVNTEAFF.

The rearrangement links TRBV19 to TRBJ2-2; a weak D match, TRBD2 (5 bases). The ends were cut back, 7 bases at V and 0 bases at J, with 9 bases in the middle. The germline V gene encodes CDR1 LNHDA and CDR2 SQIVND (reference sequence). The CDR3 has 14 residues. The CDR3 region is CASTADSNTGELFF. In nucleotides, the CDR3 is TGTGCCAGTACCGCGGACTCGAACACCGGGGAGCTGTTTTTT.

The chain carries TRBV9 and TRBJ1-1; D may be TRBD1 (5 bases). There are 15 residues in the CDR3. V lost 1 base to trimming and J lost 1 base, with 11 bases between them. CDR1 is SGDLS and CDR2 is YYNGEE in the germline V gene. This CDR3 reads CASSVFQGGNTEAFF. CDR3 nucleotide sequence: TGTGCCAGCAGCGTATTTCAGGGTGGGAACACTGAAGCTTTCTTT.

This clonotype was observed a handful of times. The V gene is TRBV27, the J gene TRBJ2-7; the D call may be TRBD1 or TRBD2 (5 bases each). The CDR3 totals 13 residues. Deletions cut 7 bases from V and 6 bases from J, with 16 bases between. Per the germline V gene, CDR1 is MNHEY and CDR2 is SMNVEV (reference sequence). For the CDR3, the DNA is TGTGCCAGCACCGGGACGCATCGTTCCGAGCAGTACTTC. Its translation: CASTGTHRSEQYF.

The table lists this clonotype with many counts. The rearrangement uses TRBV30 and TRBJ1-2; no definite D call. Per the germline V gene, CDR1 is GTSNPN and CDR2 is SVGIG (reference sequence). Trimming took 2 bases from V and 8 from J, leaving 6 bases between them. The CDR3 covers 10 residues. The CDR3 region is CAWSPPGYTF. The CDR3 DNA reads as TGTGCCTGGAGTCCCCCCGGCTACACCTTC.

This clonotype was counted many times. V usage is TRBV7-9 and J usage is TRBJ1-2, with D possibly being TRBD1 (5 bases). This CDR3 has 16 amino acids. The germline V gene encodes CDR1 SEHNR and CDR2 FQNEAQ (reference sequence). V was clipped by 3 bases and J by 2 bases, with 16 bases between them. As DNA, the CDR3 is TGTGCCAGCAGCTTGGCCGTACAGGTCTTAAACTATGGCTACACCTTC. Translation: CASSLAVQVLNYGYTF.

In its sample, this clonotype was seen many times. The J gene is TRBJ1-2, the V gene TRBV2; possible D gene TRBD1, 5 bases. From germline, CDR1 is SNHLY and CDR2 FYNNEI. This CDR3 spans 14 amino acids. V gave up 4 bases and J gave up 4 bases, with 13 bases separating them. The chain's CDR3 is CASSVEGVVYGYTF. The CDR3 region has the DNA TGTGCCAGCAGTGTGGAAGGGGTGGTCTATGGCTACACCTTC.

The genes are TRBV2 and TRBJ2-7; D is perhaps TRBD2 (5 bases). CDR1 is SNHLY and CDR2 is FYNNEI in the germline V gene. This CDR3 has 13 residues. V gave up 11 bases and J gave up 1 base, with 15 bases separating them. The CDR3 bases are TGTGCCGGTACAAGCGGCTTATCCTACGAGCAGTACTTC. As protein: CAGTSGLSYEQYF. The full variable domain, rest sourced from reference TRBV2 and TRBJ2-7, is EPEVTQTPSHQVTQMGQEVILRCVPISNHLYFYWYRQILGQKVEFLVSFYNNEISEKSEIFDDQFSVERPDGSNFTLKIRSTKLEDSAMYFCAGTSGLSYEQYFGPGTRLTVT.

This clonotype has a handful of counts. The chain combines TRBV14 with TRBJ2-6; TRBD1 aligns across 7 bases. Per germline, CDR1 SGHDN and CDR2 FVKESK. J lost 2 bases, V lost 2 bases, and 15 bases had no gene match. This CDR3 is 20 amino acids long. Written as DNA, the CDR3 is TGTGCCAGCAGCCAAAAACTACAACCGGGACAGCCGGCTGGGGCCAACGTCCTGACTTTC. The encoded protein is CASSQKLQPGQPAGANVLTF.

This clonotype was recorded at least ten times. V and J are TRBV7-2 and TRBJ2-1; TRBD2 might be the D (6 bases). This CDR3 spans 14 amino acids. Trimming shortened V by 11 bases and J by 0 bases, and 14 bases separated the two germline ends. CDR1 is SGHTA and CDR2 is FQGNSA in the germline V gene. CDR3 nucleotide sequence: TGTGCCGCCGCGGAAGCGGGCTCCTACAATGAGCAGTTCTTC. Its protein product is CAAAEAGSYNEQFF.